The 16 T cell receptor beta chains given below trace back to one sample, sequenced in a study of CD8+CD57+ T cells in acquired aplastic anemia. The template used for profiling TCR beta VDJ and CDR3 was genomic DNA. MiXCR was run by TCRdb on the reads, yielding one entry per CDR3 protein. The sample consists of a few hundred thousand distinct CDR3 sequences, 65% to 80% of them appearing once. The specimen sequenced was sorted CD4+, CD8+, or CD8+CD57+ T cells (not recorded which) from PBMCs. The receptors come from a human donor in good health, serving as a control.

In the case of this clonotype: At one end the junction does not follow the germline gene, possibly because of a read error. The rearrangement uses TRBV7-9 and TRBJ1-4; possible D gene TRBD1, 5 bases. The CDR3 runs 12 residues. The V gene's germline CDR1 is SEHNR and CDR2 FQNEAQ (reference sequence). The CDR3 nucleotides read TGTGCCAGCAGCTTAGCGTTAGGGACGGTCGCTTTT. This codes for CASSLALGTVAF. The entire variable domain, with the rest obtained from reference TRBV7-9 and TRBJ1-4, is as follows: DTGVSQNPRHKITKRGQNVTFRCDPISEHNRLYWYRQTLGQGPEFLTYFQNEAQLEKSRLLSDRFSAERPKGSFSTLEIQRTEQGDSAMYLCASSLALGTVAFGSGTQLSVL.

V gene TRBV15 combines with J gene TRBJ1-2; D is unresolved. Trimming removed 0 bases from V and 3 bases from J, with 8 bases in between. Germline lookup yields CDR1 LNHNV and CDR2 YYDKDF (reference sequence). CDR3 length: 14 residues. The CDR3 sequence is CATSRDLQDYGYTF. CDR3 in DNA: TGTGCCACCAGCAGAGATTTGCAGGACTATGGCTACACCTTC.

This clonotype is a singleton in its sample. This chain links TRBV5-1 with TRBJ1-4, with D possibly TRBD1 on 6 matching bases. The CDR3 has 14 residues. Germline CDR1 reads SGHRS; CDR2 reads YFSETQ. Trimming cost V 4 bases and J 5 bases, with 12 bases left between them. This chain's CDR3 is CASSVGAGNEKLFF. CDR3 nucleotide sequence: TGCGCCAGCAGCGTGGGGGCGGGGAATGAAAAACTGTTTTTT.

Remarks on this clonotype: The CDR3 does not close with the conserved phenylalanine or tryptophan, likely indicating a read error. The DNA is omitted, as the CDR3 cannot be located on it reliably, and the CDR3 follows TCRdb's listing. The genes are TRBV7-3 and TRBJ2-7; whether TRBD2, the table's D call, matches the DNA was not checked. The CDR3 comprises 13 residues, both ends counted. Germline-derived CDR1 and CDR2 are SGHTA and FQGTGA. The CDR3: CASSRGGTAGGHY.

This clonotype was seen at least ten times. This rearrangement joins TRBV6-5 to TRBJ1-1; D ambiguous. The CDR3 extends over 13 amino acids. With 10 bases removed from V and 0 bases from J, the gap between germline ends came to 12 bases. The germline V gene has CDR1 MNHEY and CDR2 SVGAGI. CDR3 in amino acids: CATYGRMNTEAFF. CDR3 nucleotide sequence: TGTGCCACCTACGGGCGCATGAACACTGAAGCTTTCTTT.

This rearrangement joins TRBV2 to TRBJ1-1, with TRBD1 matching over 7 bases. J lost 4 bases, V lost 0 bases, and 14 bases had no gene match. Germline V gene data show CDR1 as SNHLY and CDR2 as FYNNEI. This CDR3 contains 18 residues. The CDR3 protein is CASSEALPGGFSSTEAFF. The CDR3, as DNA: TGTGCCAGCAGTGAAGCCCTCCCAGGGGGGTTTTCGTCCACTGAAGCTTTCTTT. Variable domain in full (rest from reference TRBV2 and TRBJ1-1): EPEVTQTPSHQVTQMGQEVILRCVPISNHLYFYWYRQILGQKVEFLVSFYNNEISEKSEIFDDQFSVERPDGSNFTLKIRSTKLEDSAMYFCASSEALPGGFSSTEAFFGQGTRLTVV.

This clonotype showed up just once. The junction does not match germline at one end; this may be a read error. V gene TRBV29-1 combines with J gene TRBJ1-2, with D uncertain. This CDR3 is 11 amino acids long. The germline CDR1 and CDR2 sequences are SQVTM and ANQGSEA. CDR3 loop: CSAIGTYEHSF. The CDR3 nucleotides read TGCAGTGCTATCGGCACCTACGAGCACTCCTTC.

This clonotype is a singleton in its sample. The rearrangement uses TRBV7-6 and TRBJ2-3; 8 positions match TRBD2. V was clipped by 5 bases and J by 15 bases; unmatched bases: 19. CDR1 SGHVS and CDR2 FNYEAQ come from the germline V gene. This CDR3 has 15 amino acids. CDR3 DNA sequence: TGTGCCAGCAGCATGGCGGGAGGAGAATCACCCCTCCACTATTTT. Residues: CASSMAGGESPLHYF.

This clonotype was picked up many times. V usage is TRBV19 and J usage is TRBJ2-7, with a weak D call TRBD1 (6 bases). The germline CDR1 and CDR2 sequences are LNHDA and SQIVND (reference sequence). CDR3 length equals 13 residues. The V end lost 6 bases, the J end lost 2 bases, and 11 bases lay between the germline ends. The CDR3 loop is CASSRQVTYEQYF. In nucleotides, the CDR3 is TGTGCCAGTAGCCGACAGGTCACCTACGAGCAGTACTTC. Complete variable domain (other parts from reference TRBV19 and TRBJ2-7): DGGITQSPKYLFRKEGQNVTLSCEQNLNHDAMYWYRQDPGQGLRLIYYSQIVNDFQKGDIAEGYSVSREKKESFPLTVTSAQKNPTAFYLCASSRQVTYEQYFGPGTRLTVT.

The DNA for the CDR3 is TGTGCCACCAGTGCAAGCAGCGAACAGGTTTATGAAAAACTGTTTTTT. This sequence encodes CATSASSEQVYEKLFF. The J gene is TRBJ1-4, the V gene TRBV15; TRBD1 might be the D (5 bases). V lost 6 bases and J 6 bases, leaving 20 bases between the germline ends. The CDR3 length is 16 residues. Per the germline V gene, CDR1 is LNHNV and CDR2 is YYDKDF (reference sequence).

The chain is built from TRBV5-5 and TRBJ2-5; 13 bases are shared with TRBD2. The CDR3 covers 15 residues. From germline, CDR1 is SGHKS and CDR2 YYEKEE (reference sequence). J lost 2 bases, V lost 6 bases, and 4 bases had no gene match. DNA of the CDR3: TGTGCCAGCACCACACTAGCGGGGGGGCAAGAGACCCAGTACTTC. This gives the protein CASTTLAGGQETQYF.

This clonotype is a singleton in its sample. Because it lacks the conserved phenylalanine or tryptophan at the end, this CDR3 is likely a read error. The DNA is omitted, as the CDR3 cannot be located on it reliably, and the CDR3 follows TCRdb's listing. The chain combines TRBV7-2 with TRBJ2-5; TRBD2, the table's D call, lacks a check against the DNA. Germline values: CDR1 SGHTA, CDR2 FQGNSA. 12 amino acids form the CDR3, both terminal residues included. CDR3 sequence: CASSRSGTGNTI.

This chain joins TRBV5-1 and TRBJ1-2; D gene unclear. CDR3 length: 15 amino acids. The germline V gene encodes CDR1 SGHRS and CDR2 YFSETQ. V lost 2 bases and J 5 bases, leaving 16 bases between the germline ends. CDR3 sequence: CASSLVADPPYGYTF. The CDR3 DNA reads TGCGCCAGCAGCTTAGTAGCGGATCCTCCGTATGGCTACACCTTC.

The rearrangement links TRBV11-2 to TRBJ2-3; D remains unclear. The V end was cut by 5 bases, the J end by 4 bases, with 16 bases between. This CDR3 has 15 residues. CDR1 and CDR2 (germline): SGHAT, FQNNGV. The CDR3 region has the DNA TGTGCCAGCAGCAGCTATATCGCAGGTGCAGATACGCAGTATTTT. The encoded protein is CASSSYIAGADTQYF.

This clonotype was detected only a few times. The chain employs TRBV15 and TRBJ1-6; possible D gene TRBD1, 6 bases. Trimming cost V 0 bases and J 7 bases, with 16 bases left between them. The CDR3 extends over 17 amino acids. Looked up from germline, CDR1 is LNHNV and CDR2 is YYDKDF (reference sequence). The CDR3 DNA follows: TGTGCCACCAGCAGAGATACAAGGGGGGTCAACAATTCACCCCTCCACTTT. Residues: CATSRDTRGVNNSPLHF.

As for this clonotype: The germline gene is not matched at one end of the junction; a read error may be the cause. The rearrangement links TRBV15 to TRBJ1-5; 8 bases agree with TRBD1. Germline-derived CDR1 and CDR2 are LNHNV and YYDKDF (reference sequence). CDR3 length: 15 residues. The CDR3 coding sequence is TGTGCCACCAGCATAGCACAGGGGGTTACTGCGCCGGGACCTTTT. Its protein is CATSIAQGVTAPGPF.